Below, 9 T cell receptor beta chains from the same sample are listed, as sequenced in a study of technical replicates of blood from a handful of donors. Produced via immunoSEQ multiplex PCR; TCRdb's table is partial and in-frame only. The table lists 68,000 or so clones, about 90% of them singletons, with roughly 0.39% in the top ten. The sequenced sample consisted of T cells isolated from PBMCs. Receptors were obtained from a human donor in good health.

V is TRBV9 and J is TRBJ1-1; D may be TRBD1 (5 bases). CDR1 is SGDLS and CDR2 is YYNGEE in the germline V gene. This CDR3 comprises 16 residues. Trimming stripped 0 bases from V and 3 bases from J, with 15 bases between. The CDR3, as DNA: TGTGCCAGCAGCGTAGTCCCCACAGGAACAGACACTGAAGCTTTCTTT. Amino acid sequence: CASSVVPTGTDTEAFF. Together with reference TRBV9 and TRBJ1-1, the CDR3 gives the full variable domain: DSGVTQTPKHLITATGQRVTLRCSPRSGDLSVYWYQQSLDQGLQFLIQYYNGEERAKGNILERFSAQQFPDLHSELNLSSLELGDSALYFCASSVVPTGTDTEAFFGQGTRLTVV.

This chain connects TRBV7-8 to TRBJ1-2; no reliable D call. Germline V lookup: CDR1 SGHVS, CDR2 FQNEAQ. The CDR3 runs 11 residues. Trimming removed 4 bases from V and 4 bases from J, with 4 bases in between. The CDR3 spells CASSSIYGYTF. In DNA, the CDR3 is TGTGCCAGCAGCTCAATCTATGGCTACACCTTC.

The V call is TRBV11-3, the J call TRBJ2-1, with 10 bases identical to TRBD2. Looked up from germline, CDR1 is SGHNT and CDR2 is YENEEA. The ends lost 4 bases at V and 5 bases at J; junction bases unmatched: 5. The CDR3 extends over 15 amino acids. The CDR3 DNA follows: TGTGCCAGCAGCTGGTCTAGCGGGAGCGACAATGAGCAGTTCTTC. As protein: CASSWSSGSDNEQFF.

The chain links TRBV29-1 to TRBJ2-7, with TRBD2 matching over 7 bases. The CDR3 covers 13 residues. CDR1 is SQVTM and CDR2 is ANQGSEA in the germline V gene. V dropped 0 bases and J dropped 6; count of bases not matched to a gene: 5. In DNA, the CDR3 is TGCAGCGTTGAAGAGGGGGGGGGTGGCGAGCAGTACTTC. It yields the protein CSVEEGGGGEQYF.

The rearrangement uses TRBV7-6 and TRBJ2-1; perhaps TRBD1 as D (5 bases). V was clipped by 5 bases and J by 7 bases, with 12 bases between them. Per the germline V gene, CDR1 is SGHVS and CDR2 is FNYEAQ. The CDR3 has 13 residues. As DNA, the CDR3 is TGTGCCAGCAGCGCAGGCTACAGGAATGAGCAGTTCTTC. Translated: CASSAGYRNEQFF.

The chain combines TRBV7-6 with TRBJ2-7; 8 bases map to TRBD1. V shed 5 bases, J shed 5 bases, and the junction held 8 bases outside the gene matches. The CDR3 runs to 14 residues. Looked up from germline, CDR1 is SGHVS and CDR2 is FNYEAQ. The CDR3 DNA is TGTGCCAGCAGCCTCGCTGGGACAGGCCACGAGCAGTACTTC. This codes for CASSLAGTGHEQYF.

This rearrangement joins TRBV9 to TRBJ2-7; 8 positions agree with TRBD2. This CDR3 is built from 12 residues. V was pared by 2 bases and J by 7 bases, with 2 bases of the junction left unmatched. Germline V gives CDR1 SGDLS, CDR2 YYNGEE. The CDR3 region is CASSVGGGEQYF. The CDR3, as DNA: TGTGCCAGCAGCGTTGGCGGGGGGGAGCAGTACTTC. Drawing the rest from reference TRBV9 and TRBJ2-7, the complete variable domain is DSGVTQTPKHLITATGQRVTLRCSPRSGDLSVYWYQQSLDQGLQFLIQYYNGEERAKGNILERFSAQQFPDLHSELNLSSLELGDSALYFCASSVGGGEQYFGPGTRLTVT.

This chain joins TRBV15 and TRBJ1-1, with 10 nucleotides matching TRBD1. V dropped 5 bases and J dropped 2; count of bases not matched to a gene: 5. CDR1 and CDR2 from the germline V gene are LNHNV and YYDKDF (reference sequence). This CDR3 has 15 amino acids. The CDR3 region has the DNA TGTGCCACCAGCGAGGGACAGGGGTTAAACACTGAAGCTTTCTTT. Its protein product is CATSEGQGLNTEAFF.

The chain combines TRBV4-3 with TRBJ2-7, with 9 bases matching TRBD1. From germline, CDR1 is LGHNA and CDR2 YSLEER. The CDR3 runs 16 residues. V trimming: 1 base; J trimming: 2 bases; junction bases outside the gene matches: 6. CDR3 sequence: CASSQVGQGGAYEQYF. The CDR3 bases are TGCGCCAGCAGCCAAGTGGGACAGGGAGGGGCCTACGAGCAGTACTTC.